This entry concerns a single T cell receptor (beta chain). These data come from a study of pediatric ulcerative colitis. Rectal tissue came from one to two pinch biopsies taken at colonoscopy. The ends were cut back, 6 bases at V and 2 bases at J, with 10 bases in the middle. CDR1 and CDR2 from the germline V gene are KGHSH and LQKENI. CDR3 length: 13 amino acids. Measured with immunoSEQ multiplex PCR; TCRdb has only the in-frame clones, and not every one. The profile covers about 22,000 clones, with about 71% appearing a single time and roughly 16% taken by the ten largest. The sample comprised gut tissue. This rearrangement joins TRBV18 to TRBJ1-2; no firm D call. The TCR was taken from a boy between 10 and 17 years old with severe ulcerative colitis. The CDR3 sequence: CASSEDGNYGYTF. The CDR3 bases are TGTGCCAGCTCTGAGGACGGCAACTATGGCTACACCTTC.